These 17 T cell receptor beta chains share one sample of origin, sequenced in a study of blood T cell repertoires in COVID-19. The data were produced by immunoSEQ multiplex PCR, yet TCRdb's version contains in-frame clones alone and is incomplete. The sample has under 200,000 clones; almost 85% are singletons. Input material: peripheral blood. The receptors shown here come from a man in his forties who had recovered from COVID-19.

The chain couples TRBV7-9 to TRBJ2-3; D is uncertain. V shed 8 bases and J shed 6 bases, with 12 bases lying between them. This CDR3 comprises 12 residues. The germline V gene encodes CDR1 SEHNR and CDR2 FQNEAQ (reference sequence). CDR3 sequence reads: CASLDHWDTQYF. Written as DNA, the CDR3 is TGTGCCAGCCTAGATCACTGGGATACGCAGTATTTT.

CDR3 sequence reads: CASSGQATYEQYF. Written as DNA, the CDR3 is TGTGCCAGCTCAGGCCAGGCCACCTACGAGCAGTACTTC. The chain joins TRBV18 to TRBJ2-7; no definite D call. CDR1 and CDR2 (germline): KGHSH, LQKENI. This CDR3 comprises 13 residues. The germline V and J ends were trimmed by 5 bases and 2 bases, with 10 bases remaining between them.

CDR3 loop: CASSGVEREDTQYF. As DNA, the CDR3 is TGTGCCAGCAGCGGAGTAGAGAGGGAAGATACGCAGTATTTT. V is TRBV9 and J is TRBJ2-3, with D perhaps TRBD2 (5 bases). Germline-derived CDR1 and CDR2 are SGDLS and YYNGEE. CDR3 length equals 14 residues. Trimming removed 3 bases from V and 5 bases from J, with 13 bases in between. The full variable domain, in which reference TRBV9 and TRBJ2-3 provide the parts outside the CDR3, is DSGVTQTPKHLITATGQRVTLRCSPRSGDLSVYWYQQSLDQGLQFLIQYYNGEERAKGNILERFSAQQFPDLHSELNLSSLELGDSALYFCASSGVEREDTQYFGPGTRLTVL.

The chain uses TRBV9 and TRBJ2-7, with TRBD2 matching 10 bases. This CDR3 comprises 19 residues. Per the germline V gene, CDR1 is SGDLS and CDR2 is YYNGEE. Trimming at V came to 0 bases and at J to 0 bases, leaving 12 bases not matched to a gene. CDR3 in amino acids: CASSVEYGLAGAISYEQYF. CDR3 nucleotide sequence: TGTGCCAGCAGCGTAGAGTACGGGCTAGCGGGAGCAATCTCCTACGAGCAGTACTTC.

The rearrangement joins TRBV10-3 to TRBJ2-3; 11 bases are a match to TRBD2. This CDR3 comprises 16 residues. V dropped 5 bases and J dropped 1; count of bases not matched to a gene: 5. Germline CDR1 reads ENHRY; CDR2 reads SYGVKD. This CDR3 is CAISPLLAGGTDTQYF. For the CDR3, the DNA is TGTGCCATCAGTCCTCTACTAGCGGGGGGCACAGATACGCAGTATTTT.

This chain joins TRBV7-6 and TRBJ2-1; tentatively, D is TRBD1 (5 bases). Trimming shortened V by 2 bases and J by 12 bases, and 17 bases separated the two germline ends. Germline V gives CDR1 SGHVS, CDR2 FNYEAQ. The CDR3 runs 14 residues. The CDR3 sequence: CASSLRWGDSGQFF. CDR3 nucleotides: TGTGCCAGCAGCTTAAGGTGGGGCGACTCGGGGCAGTTCTTC.

This clone came up a few times. The chain is built from TRBV12-3 or TRBV12-4 and TRBJ2-1; the D is unclear. The CDR3 loop spans 13 amino acids. Trimming left V 5 bases short and J 3 bases short, with 8 bases between. The CDR3 reads CASSDTHYNEQFF. The CDR3 DNA sequence: TGTGCCAGCAGTGACACACACTACAATGAGCAGTTCTTC.

As DNA, the CDR3 is TGTGCCACCAGTGAGACAGGGACGAATGAGCAGTTCTTC. Translating it yields CATSETGTNEQFF. This chain joins TRBV24-1 and TRBJ2-1; 7 bases map to TRBD1. V was clipped by 4 bases and J by 7 bases; unmatched bases: 3. The CDR3 consists of 13 residues. Germline V CDR1 and CDR2: KGHDR, SFDVKD.

The J gene is TRBJ2-1, the V gene TRBV6-6; no reliable D call. Trimming removed 7 bases at V and 2 bases at J, with 9 bases between. This CDR3 region has 13 residues. CDR1 and CDR2 (germline): MNHNY, SVGAGI (reference sequence). The CDR3: CASMQNAYNEQFF. CDR3 sequence (DNA): TGTGCCAGCATGCAGAATGCCTACAATGAGCAGTTCTTC.

This clone has just a few counts. This chain joins TRBV9 and TRBJ1-6; TRBD1 agrees at 8 bases. Germline lookup yields CDR1 SGDLS and CDR2 YYNGEE. This CDR3 has 15 amino acids. V was pared by 0 bases and J by 14 bases, with 10 bases of the junction left unmatched. The CDR3 coding sequence is TGTGCCAGCAGCGTAGCAACAGGGGGGTATATCGCCCTCCACTTT. It codes for CASSVATGGYIALHF.

The chain recombines TRBV25-1 with TRBJ1-1; tentatively, D is TRBD1 (5 bases). The CDR3 spans 13 residues. The V end lost 6 bases, the J end lost 4 bases, and 12 bases lay between the germline ends. Looked up from germline, CDR1 is MGHDK and CDR2 is SYGVNS. CDR3 residues: CASRGQGGTEAFF. CDR3 bases: TGTGCCAGCAGGGGGCAAGGCGGCACTGAAGCTTTCTTT.

V gene TRBV4-2 combines with J gene TRBJ2-3; 12 bases align to TRBD2. CDR1 and CDR2 from the germline V gene are LGHNA and YNFKEQ. There are 17 residues in the CDR3. J gave up 2 bases and V 4 bases, and 7 bases lay outside the gene matches. CDR3 sequence reads: CASSPYTSGGNTDTQYF. The DNA for the CDR3 is TGTGCCAGCAGCCCTTACACTAGCGGGGGGAACACAGATACGCAGTATTTT.

The genes are TRBV7-3 and TRBJ2-3; no reliable D call. The V gene lost 1 base and the J gene lost 5 bases, with 7 bases spanning the gap. This CDR3 is built from 13 residues. Germline loops: CDR1 SGHTA, CDR2 FQGTGA. CDR3 bases: TGTGCCAGCAGCTTAATGTCAATAGATACGCAGTATTTT. Amino acid sequence: CASSLMSIDTQYF.

The gene calls are TRBV6-5 and TRBJ1-5; D is unclear. Trimming took 4 bases from V and 3 from J, leaving 10 bases between them. CDR3 length: 14 amino acids. From germline, CDR1 is MNHEY and CDR2 SVGAGI. This CDR3 reads CASSSTRNNQPQHF. The DNA for the CDR3 is TGTGCCAGCAGTTCCACACGAAACAATCAGCCCCAGCATTTT.

This clone was seen just once. J is TRBJ1-2 and V is TRBV5-4; no clear D. This CDR3 comprises 17 residues. The germline V gene encodes CDR1 SGHNT and CDR2 YYREEE (reference sequence). Trimming took 2 bases from V and 3 from J, leaving 20 bases between them. CDR3 DNA: TGTGCCAGCAGCTTTCCGGGAGGGTCCATCCCCTACTATGGCTACACCTTC. It codes for CASSFPGGSIPYYGYTF.

This chain joins TRBV9 and TRBJ2-7; D may be TRBD2 (5 bases). Trimming stripped 0 bases from V and 4 bases from J, with 17 bases between. The CDR3 spans 16 residues. From germline, CDR1 is SGDLS and CDR2 YYNGEE. This CDR3 reads CASSVGGSLPTYEQYF. Here the CDR3 DNA reads TGTGCCAGCAGCGTAGGAGGGTCCCTCCCTACTTACGAGCAGTACTTC.

This chain uses TRBV30 with TRBJ1-2; D is undetermined. Germline loops: CDR1 GTSNPN, CDR2 SVGIG (reference sequence). Trimming took off 8 bases at V and 4 bases at J, with 14 bases between the two ends. The CDR3 contains 12 residues. CDR3 sequence reads: CALAGWGYGYTF. CDR3 nucleotides: TGTGCCCTAGCGGGCTGGGGCTATGGCTACACCTTC.